One sample yielded the 2 T cell receptor beta chains listed below, sequenced in a study of OX40 agonist ivuxolimab in advanced cancers. TCRdb's table, derived via immunoSEQ multiplex PCR, lists solely in-frame clones and lacks some. In the table there are 50,000 to 55,000 clones, about 80% of which are singletons. The sequences come from CD4+ or CD8+ T cells sorted from blood, collected in a trial of the OX40 agonist ivuxolimab. The origin of the receptors is an adult with an advanced solid tumor such as melanoma, head and neck, liver or kidney cancer.

This chain connects TRBV5-6 to TRBJ2-2; 12 positions match TRBD2. The V segment lost 4 bases and the J segment 3 bases; nucleotides outside the gene matches: 7. Germline V gene sequence: CDR1 SGHDT, CDR2 YYEEEE. The CDR3 totals 17 residues. Here the CDR3 reads CASSGMTSGGDTGELFF. DNA of the CDR3: TGTGCCAGCAGCGGGATGACTAGCGGGGGAGACACCGGGGAGCTGTTTTTT.

This chain links TRBV11-3 with TRBJ2-5; D not resolved. Germline CDR1 is SGHNT and CDR2 is YENEEA. This CDR3 is built from 13 residues. The ends were cut back, 1 base at V and 5 bases at J, with 8 bases in the middle. CDR3 loop: CASSLGVSETQYF. In DNA form, the CDR3 reads TGTGCCAGCAGCTTAGGGGTATCGGAGACCCAGTACTTC.